The 3 T cell receptor beta chains listed next were all sequenced from one sample in a study of radiation and T cells in renal cell carcinoma. Method: immunoSEQ multiplex PCR; TCRdb's copy keeps in-frame clones and lacks some. The table has more than 75,000 clones, 70% to 90% seen once; the top ten hold 20% to 25%. Described time point: blood 2 weeks post-SBRT. Regarding treatment: 15 Gy SBRT to primary tumor, nephrectomy 4 weeks later. Source: blood, taken from a patient whose treatment included radiotherapy and nephrectomy. Source of these receptors: a woman aged 50 to 60 with renal cell carcinoma.

This chain joins TRBV10-1 and TRBJ2-5; 8 nucleotides agree with TRBD2. Germline-derived CDR1 and CDR2 are WNHNN and SYGVQD (reference sequence). The CDR3 totals 15 residues. Trimming cost V 5 bases and J 5 bases; bases outside gene matches: 10. The CDR3 DNA is TGCGCCAGCAGTCTTAGCGGGGACCCGGGGGAGACCCAGTACTTC. Translating it yields CASSLSGDPGETQYF.

The CDR3, as DNA: TGCGCCAGCAGCCAGGATACAGGACTGCTTTCGCCCCTCCACTTT. Translated, it gives CASSQDTGLLSPLHF. The genes are TRBV4-3 and TRBJ1-6; a possible D gene is TRBD1 (5 bases). CDR1 and CDR2 from the germline V gene are LGHNA and YSLEER. V was trimmed by 3 bases and J by 13 bases, leaving 19 bases between them. The CDR3 is 15 amino acids.

J is TRBJ1-5 and V is TRBV11-2; no definite D call. The CDR3 loop spans 15 amino acids. The V and J ends lost 2 bases and 4 bases respectively, with 12 bases between them. Germline CDR1 and CDR2: SGHAT and FQNNGV. The CDR3 reads CASSLTRYGNQPQHF. CDR3 DNA: TGTGCCAGCAGCTTAACCCGCTACGGGAATCAGCCCCAGCATTTT.